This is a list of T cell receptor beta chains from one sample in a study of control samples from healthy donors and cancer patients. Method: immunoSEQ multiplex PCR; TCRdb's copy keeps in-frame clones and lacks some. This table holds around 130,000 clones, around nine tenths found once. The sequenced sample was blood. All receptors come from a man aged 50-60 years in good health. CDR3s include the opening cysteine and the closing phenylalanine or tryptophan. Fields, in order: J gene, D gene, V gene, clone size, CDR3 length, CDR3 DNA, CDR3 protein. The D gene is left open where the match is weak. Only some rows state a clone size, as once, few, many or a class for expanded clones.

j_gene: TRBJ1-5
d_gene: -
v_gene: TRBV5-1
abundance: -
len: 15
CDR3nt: TGCGCCAGCAGCTTGGTTCCGGGGGTCAATCAGCCCCAGCATTTT
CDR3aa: CASSLVPGVNQPQHF

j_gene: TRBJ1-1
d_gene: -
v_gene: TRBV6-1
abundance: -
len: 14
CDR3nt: TGTGCCAGCAGTGAACCCGGGTTGAACACTGAAGCTTTCTTT
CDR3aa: CASSEPGLNTEAFF

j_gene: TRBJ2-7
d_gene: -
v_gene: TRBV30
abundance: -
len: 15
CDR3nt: TGTGCCTGGAGTGTATCTTCCCAGGTTGGGCACGAGCAGTACTTC
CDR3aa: CAWSVSSQVGHEQYF

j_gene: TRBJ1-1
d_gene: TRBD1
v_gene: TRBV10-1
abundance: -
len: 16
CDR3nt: TGCGCCAGCAGTGAGTCTGAGGGGGCGCCGGCCACTGAAGCTTTCTTT
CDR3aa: CASSESEGAPATEAFF

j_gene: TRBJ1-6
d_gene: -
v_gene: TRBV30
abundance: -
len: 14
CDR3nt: TGTGCCTGGAAAGCCGACTCCTATAATTCACCCCTCCACTTT
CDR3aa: CAWKADSYNSPLHF

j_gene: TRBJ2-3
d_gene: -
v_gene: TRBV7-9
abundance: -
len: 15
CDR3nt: TGTGCCGCCATGCGGGTCGGGTTCAGCACAGATACGCAGTATTTT
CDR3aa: CAAMRVGFSTDTQYF

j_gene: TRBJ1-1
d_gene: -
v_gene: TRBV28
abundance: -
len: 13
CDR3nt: TGTGCCAGCAGTTTATTGGGGGGGACTGAAGCTTTCTTT
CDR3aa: CASSLLGGTEAFF

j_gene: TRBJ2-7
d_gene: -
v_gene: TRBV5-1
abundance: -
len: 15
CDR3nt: TGCGCCAGCAGCTTGGGGGGCGTCGGGGGACGCGAGCAGTACTTC
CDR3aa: CASSLGGVGGREQYF

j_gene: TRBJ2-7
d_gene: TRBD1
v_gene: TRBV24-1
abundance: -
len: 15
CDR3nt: TGTGCCACCAGTGATGGGACAGGGGGCACCTACGAGCAGTACTTC
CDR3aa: CATSDGTGGTYEQYF

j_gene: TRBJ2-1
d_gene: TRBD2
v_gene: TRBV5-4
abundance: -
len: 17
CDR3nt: TGTGCCAGCAGCCCCATGGCGCCGGGGGGGACATACAATGAGCAGTTCTTC
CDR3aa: CASSPMAPGGTYNEQFF

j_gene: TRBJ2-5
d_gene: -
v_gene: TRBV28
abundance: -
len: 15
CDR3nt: TGTGCCAGTTTGGGGACATTTCCCCAAGGAGAGACCCAGTACTTC
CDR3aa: CASLGTFPQGETQYF

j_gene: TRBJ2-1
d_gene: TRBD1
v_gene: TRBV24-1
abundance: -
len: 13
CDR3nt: TGTGCCACCGCAGGGGGTTCCTACAATGAGCAGTTCTTC
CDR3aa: CATAGGSYNEQFF

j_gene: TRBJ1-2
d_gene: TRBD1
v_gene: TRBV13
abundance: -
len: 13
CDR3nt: TGTGCCAGCAGCCGACAGGGAAACTATGGCTACACCTTC
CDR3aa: CASSRQGNYGYTF

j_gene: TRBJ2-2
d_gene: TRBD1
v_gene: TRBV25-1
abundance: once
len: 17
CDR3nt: TGTGCCAGCAGTGTTTGGGAGACAGGGGGTGCCACCGGGGAGCTGTTTTTT
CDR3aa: CASSVWETGGATGELFF

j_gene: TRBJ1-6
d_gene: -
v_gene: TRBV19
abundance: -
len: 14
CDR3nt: TGTGCCAGTAGCACCGGCTCGGAAGGTTCACCCCTCCACTTT
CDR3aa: CASSTGSEGSPLHF

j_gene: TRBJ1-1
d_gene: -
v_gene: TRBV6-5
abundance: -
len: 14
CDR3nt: TGTGCCAGCAGCCTACAATCCTTTGGCACTGAAGCTTTCTTT
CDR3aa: CASSLQSFGTEAFF

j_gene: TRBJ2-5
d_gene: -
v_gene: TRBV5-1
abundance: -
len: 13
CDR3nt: TGCGCCAGCAGCTTGGGGGTGGCAGAGACCCAGTACTTC
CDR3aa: CASSLGVAETQYF

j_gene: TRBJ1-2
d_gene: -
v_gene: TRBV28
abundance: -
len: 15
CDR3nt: TGTGCCAGCAGTCCACCCCCGGCGGGCAGCTATGGCTACACCTTC
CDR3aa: CASSPPPAGSYGYTF

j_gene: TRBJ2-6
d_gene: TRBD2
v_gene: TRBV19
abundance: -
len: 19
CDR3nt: TGTGCCAGTAGTATAGGGCTAGCGGGGGATCTCTCTGGGGCCAACGTCCTGACTTTC
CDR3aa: CASSIGLAGDLSGANVLTF

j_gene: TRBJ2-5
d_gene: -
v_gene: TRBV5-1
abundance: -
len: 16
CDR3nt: TGCGCCAGCAGCTTGATGGGGGAACCCCTCCAAGAGACCCAGTACTTC
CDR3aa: CASSLMGEPLQETQYF

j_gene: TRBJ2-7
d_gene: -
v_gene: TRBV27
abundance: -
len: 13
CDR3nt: TGTGCCAGCAGTCGACGGAACTCCTACGAGCAGTACTTC
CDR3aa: CASSRRNSYEQYF

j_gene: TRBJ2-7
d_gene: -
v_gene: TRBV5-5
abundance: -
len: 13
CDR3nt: TGTGCCAGCAGCTTGATTGGGAAAGGTGAGCAGTACTTC
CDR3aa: CASSLIGKGEQYF

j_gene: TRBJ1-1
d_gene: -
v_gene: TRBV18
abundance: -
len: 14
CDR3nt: TGTGCCAGCTCACCACAGGGGATGAACACTGAAGCTTTCTTT
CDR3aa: CASSPQGMNTEAFF

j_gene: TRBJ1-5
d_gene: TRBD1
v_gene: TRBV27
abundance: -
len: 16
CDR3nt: TGTGCCAGCAGCCCATCGGACAGGATCTTTATTCAGCCCCAGCATTTT
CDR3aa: CASSPSDRIFIQPQHF

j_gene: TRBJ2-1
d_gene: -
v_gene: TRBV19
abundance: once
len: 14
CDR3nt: TGTGCCAGTAGTATTTTAGCGCAGACCAATGAGCAGTTCTTC
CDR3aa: CASSILAQTNEQFF

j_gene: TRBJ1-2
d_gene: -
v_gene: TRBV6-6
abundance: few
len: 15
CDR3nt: TGTGCCAGCAGTCGCTCCTTGGGGGGTGGCTATGGCTACACCTTC
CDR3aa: CASSRSLGGGYGYTF

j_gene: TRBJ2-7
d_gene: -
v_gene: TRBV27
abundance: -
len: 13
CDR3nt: TGTGCCAGCGCCCGGGCCTCGGGCTACGAGCAGTACTTC
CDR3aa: CASARASGYEQYF

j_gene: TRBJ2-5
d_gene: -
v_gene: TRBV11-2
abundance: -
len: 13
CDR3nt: TGTGCCAGCAGCCCTGGGTTAGCGGAGACCCAGTACTTC
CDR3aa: CASSPGLAETQYF

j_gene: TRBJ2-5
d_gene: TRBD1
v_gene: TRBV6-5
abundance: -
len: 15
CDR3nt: TGTGCCAGCAGGGACCGGGACAGATGGGGGGAGACCCAGTACTTC
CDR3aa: CASRDRDRWGETQYF

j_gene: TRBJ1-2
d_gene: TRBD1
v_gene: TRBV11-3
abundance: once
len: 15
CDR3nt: TGTGCCAGCAGCTTAGACGGACAGGATAACTATGGCTACACCTTC
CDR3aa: CASSLDGQDNYGYTF

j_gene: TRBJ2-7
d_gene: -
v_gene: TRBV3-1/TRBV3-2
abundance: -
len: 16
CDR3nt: TGTGCCAGCAGCCCAACCGACCCCAAAGATTTCCACGAGCAGTACTTC
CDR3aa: CASSPTDPKDFHEQYF

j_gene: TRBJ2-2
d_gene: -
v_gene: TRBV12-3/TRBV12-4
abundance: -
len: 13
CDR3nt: TGTGCCAGCAGTTATGGGACCACCGGGGAGCTGTTTTTT
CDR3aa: CASSYGTTGELFF

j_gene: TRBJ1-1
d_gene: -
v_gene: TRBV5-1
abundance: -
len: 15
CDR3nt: TGCGCCAGCAGCTGGGGGGACAACCTGAACACTGAAGCTTTCTTT
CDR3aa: CASSWGDNLNTEAFF

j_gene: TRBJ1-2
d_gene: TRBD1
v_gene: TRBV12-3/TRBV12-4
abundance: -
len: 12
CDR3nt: TGTGCCAGCAGTTCCTCTGACAGGGGTTTCCCCTTC
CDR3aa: CASSSSDRGFPF

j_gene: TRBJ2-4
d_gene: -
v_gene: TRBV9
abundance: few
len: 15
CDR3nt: TGTGCCAGCAGCGTGGACGGGGGAAAAATAAACATTCAGTACTTC
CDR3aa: CASSVDGGKINIQYF

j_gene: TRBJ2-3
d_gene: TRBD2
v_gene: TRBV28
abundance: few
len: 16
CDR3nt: TGTGCCAGCGGACTAGCGGGGGGGGATAGCACAGATACGCAGTATTTT
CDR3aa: CASGLAGGDSTDTQYF